These 7 T cell receptor beta chains were all obtained from the same sample, sequenced in a study of T cell responses to AZD1222 COVID-19 vaccine. Sequencing was performed with immunoSEQ multiplex PCR; in TCRdb, only in-frame clones are kept and a portion is missing. Altogether 85,000 to 130,000 clones are present, around 91% being singletons, with the ten largest covering 7% to 9%. The sequences come from peripheral blood, collected 28 days after the second AZD1222 dose. These receptors all stem from an adult who received the AZD1222 COVID-19 vaccine.

The genes are TRBV4-3 and TRBJ1-5; possible D gene TRBD1, 6 bases. V was pared by 4 bases and J by 2 bases, with 15 bases between. This CDR3 is 16 amino acids long. CDR1 and CDR2 from the germline V gene are LGHNA and YSLEER. The CDR3 nucleotides are TGCGCCAGCAGCCGGTCCGCTGGGGGCGGCAATCAGCCCCAGCATTTT. Translating it yields CASSRSAGGGNQPQHF.

This clone is a singleton in its sample. This sequence joins TRBV19 and TRBJ1-2, with D unresolved. CDR1 LNHDA and CDR2 SQIVND come from the germline V gene (reference sequence). The CDR3 extends over 14 amino acids. V shed 10 bases and J shed 6 bases, with 21 bases lying between them. The CDR3 DNA is TGTGCCATTCGGTATCCGGGCCCAGTGGATGGCTACACCTTC. Its protein product is CAIRYPGPVDGYTF.

The chain carries TRBV5-8 and TRBJ1-5; D is undetermined. The CDR3 extends over 12 amino acids. Germline CDR1 and CDR2: SGHTS and YDEGEE. Trimming stripped 0 bases from V and 8 bases from J, with 6 bases between. The CDR3 is CASSLGWEPQHF. DNA for the CDR3: TGTGCCAGCAGCTTGGGGTGGGAGCCCCAGCATTTT. The full variable domain, rest sourced from reference TRBV5-8 and TRBJ1-5, is EAGVTQSPTHLIKTRGQQATLRCSPISGHTSVYWYQQALGLGLQFLLWYDEGEERNRGNFPPRFSGRQFPNYSSELNVNALELEDSALYLCASSLGWEPQHFGDGTRLSIL.

This chain joins TRBV4-3 and TRBJ2-7; possible D gene TRBD1, 5 bases. Germline CDR1 reads LGHNA; CDR2 reads YSLEER. V lost 5 bases and J 5 bases, leaving 13 bases between the germline ends. The CDR3 runs 13 residues. CDR3: CASSSRQGNEQYF. CDR3 bases: TGCGCCAGCAGCTCCCGGCAGGGCAACGAGCAGTACTTC.

The J gene is TRBJ2-1, the V gene TRBV9; 8 positions match TRBD1. There are 17 residues in the CDR3. Germline loops: CDR1 SGDLS, CDR2 YYNGEE. The ends lost 3 bases at V and 10 bases at J; junction bases unmatched: 18. This chain's CDR3 is CASSGLPRDRSDGEQFF. CDR3 sequence (DNA): TGTGCCAGCAGCGGTCTCCCCCGGGACAGGTCCGACGGGGAGCAGTTCTTC.

This CDR3 reads CASRLRGSYGYTF. CDR3 nucleotide sequence: TGTGCCAGTAGACTAAGGGGATCCTATGGCTACACCTTC. The V and J genes are TRBV19 and TRBJ1-2; tentatively, D is TRBD1 (5 bases). Per the germline V gene, CDR1 is LNHDA and CDR2 is SQIVND (reference sequence). This CDR3 has 13 residues. Trimming removed 6 bases at V and 4 bases at J, with 12 bases between. Drawing the rest from reference TRBV19 and TRBJ1-2, the complete variable domain is DGGITQSPKYLFRKEGQNVTLSCEQNLNHDAMYWYRQDPGQGLRLIYYSQIVNDFQKGDIAEGYSVSREKKESFPLTVTSAQKNPTAFYLCASRLRGSYGYTFGSGTRLTVV.

In its sample, this clone was seen a few times. The chain is built from TRBV27 and TRBJ2-2; D is possibly TRBD1 or TRBD2 (5 bases each). The CDR3 spans 15 residues. Germline CDR1 is MNHEY and CDR2 is SMNVEV (reference sequence). With 5 bases removed from V and 3 bases from J, the gap between germline ends came to 13 bases. CDR3 residues: CASSTSGTDTGELFF. The CDR3 DNA follows: TGTGCCAGCAGTACTTCCGGGACCGACACCGGGGAGCTGTTTTTT.